The present TCR beta chain was sequenced within a study of OX40 agonist ivuxolimab in advanced cancers. This clone was seen more than once but under ten times. The antigen is not known. General study results and limits: Some of the lowest clonal expansion was seen in partial responders at 0.1-3.0 mg/kg.

TCRdb's table, derived via immunoSEQ multiplex PCR, lists solely in-frame clones and lacks some. The sample yields about 53,000 clones, about 88% seen once. Cycle 7 day 1, cycle 4 day 1, and baseline were the timepoints at which blood was sampled. The CDR3 runs to 12 residues. V shed 2 bases, J shed 9 bases, and the junction held 3 bases outside the gene matches. Germline loops: CDR1 MDHEN, CDR2 SYDVKM. The chain carries TRBV28 and TRBJ2-7; TRBD1 agrees at 8 bases. This TCR derives from an adult with an advanced solid tumor such as melanoma, head and neck, liver or kidney cancer. The sequencing used CD4+ or CD8+ T cells sorted from blood, collected in a trial of the OX40 agonist ivuxolimab. CDR3 protein: CASSLAGGVQYF. Written as DNA, the CDR3 is TGTGCCAGCAGTTTAGCAGGGGGCGTGCAGTACTTC.